Listed below are T cell receptor beta chains from one sample, sequenced in a study of identifying expanded T cells in peripheral blood. Some clones are missing from TCRdb's copy, which holds only in-frame ones; the method was immunoSEQ multiplex PCR. The data contain 60,000 to 70,000 clones, 80% to 90% of them singletons. Material: blood. These receptors all stem from a person aged 18 to 70 in good health. Both conserved end residues are part of each CDR3. Fields, in order: CDR3 DNA, CDR3 protein, D gene, clone size, V gene, J gene. D genes are given only for firm matches. Size is stated for part of the rows, as once, few or many counts, or as a class when the clone is expanded.

TGTGCCAGCAGGGACAGGGAATCCGCCGGGGAGCTGTTTTTT	CASRDRESAGELFF	TRBD1	NA	TRBV28	TRBJ2-2
TGTGCCAGCTCACCTCTCGGGGGCCCGAACACCGGGGAGCTGTTTTTT	CASSPLGGPNTGELFF	NA	NA	TRBV18	TRBJ2-2
TGTGCCATCAGTGAAGAGAGGGGGCGCGGAAACACCATATATTTT	CAISEERGRGNTIYF	TRBD1	NA	TRBV10-3	TRBJ1-3
TGTGCCAGCAGTGATGCGGGCAACGTGAACAATGAGCAGTTCTTC	CASSDAGNVNNEQFF	NA	NA	TRBV2	TRBJ2-1
TGTGCCAGCTCACCATCGGGCCCAGGGGAAAAACTGTTTTTT	CASSPSGPGEKLFF	NA	NA	TRBV18	TRBJ1-4
TGTGCCAGCAGCCAAGATTTGCCTAGCGGGATAGGGGGAGATACGCAGTATTTT	CASSQDLPSGIGGDTQYF	TRBD2	few	TRBV14	TRBJ2-3
TGTGCCAGCAACCCCGGGGGAGGGGGGAGCAATCAGCCCCAGCATTTT	CASNPGGGGSNQPQHF	NA	NA	TRBV27	TRBJ1-5
TGCGCCAGCAGCCAAGATCTCGGAGAGGCCTACGAGCAGTACTTC	CASSQDLGEAYEQYF	NA	NA	TRBV4-3	TRBJ2-7
TGTGCCAGCAGCTTGGCCGGACAGGGGGCCTACGAGCAGTACTTC	CASSLAGQGAYEQYF	TRBD1	NA	TRBV5-4	TRBJ2-7
TGTGCCATCAGTGAGTCGACTTTCACCACGAGCACTGAAGCTTTCTTT	CAISESTFTTSTEAFF	NA	NA	TRBV10-3	TRBJ1-1
TGCAGCGCCCTCCGGGGACTAGGGGGCACAGATACGCAGTATTTT	CSALRGLGGTDTQYF	TRBD2	NA	TRBV29-1	TRBJ2-3
TGTGCCAGCAGTTCCCTGACAGACATGTGGAATCAGCCCCAGCATTTT	CASSSLTDMWNQPQHF	NA	NA	TRBV28	TRBJ1-5
TGTGCCAGCAGCTTATTATCTAGCGGGGGGACTGACTACGAGCAGTACTTC	CASSLLSSGGTDYEQYF	TRBD2	NA	TRBV7-9	TRBJ2-7
TGTGCCAGCAGCTTAGCGTTTACAGACCACGAGCAGTACTTC	CASSLAFTDHEQYF	NA	NA	TRBV7-2	TRBJ2-7
TGTGCCAGCAGCAAGTTAGAAGTCAGGGTTTCAGATACGCAGTATTTT	CASSKLEVRVSDTQYF	NA	once	TRBV9	TRBJ2-3
TGTGCCAGCACCTCGGAGGGGTCCTATAATTCACCCCTCCACTTT	CASTSEGSYNSPLHF	NA	NA	TRBV7-3	TRBJ1-6
TGTGCCAGCTCACAACGACAGGGAAACACAGATACGCAGTATTTT	CASSQRQGNTDTQYF	TRBD1	NA	TRBV18	TRBJ2-3
TGTGCCAGCAGCTGGACTAGCGGGAGCACAGATACGCAGTATTTT	CASSWTSGSTDTQYF	TRBD2	NA	TRBV5-4	TRBJ2-3
TGTGCCAGCAGTTTAGCGGGGGGGCGGACCGGGGAGCTGTTTTTT	CASSLAGGRTGELFF	TRBD2	NA	TRBV27	TRBJ2-2
TGTGCCAGCAGTGACTCCTCGACAGGGAGGTCTGGCTACACCTTC	CASSDSSTGRSGYTF	TRBD1	NA	TRBV6-4	TRBJ1-2
TGTGCCAGCAGCCGACCGGGGACAGTTCGGACTGAAGCTTTCTTT	CASSRPGTVRTEAFF	TRBD1	NA	TRBV13	TRBJ1-1
TGTGCCAGCAGCCTCGGACAGGGTCATAATTCACCCCTCCACTTT	CASSLGQGHNSPLHF	NA	NA	TRBV12-1	TRBJ1-6
TGTGCCAGCAGCGTAGGTGTCATCGGGGCCCAGGGCGAGACCCAGTACTTC	CASSVGVIGAQGETQYF	NA	NA	TRBV9	TRBJ2-5
TGTGCCATCAGTGAGTCGATGGACACCCATCACGAGCAGTACTTC	CAISESMDTHHEQYF	NA	NA	TRBV10-3	TRBJ2-7
TGTGCCAGCAGCTTGGTTGACAGCCCGAACACTGAAGCTTTCTTT	CASSLVDSPNTEAFF	NA	once	TRBV5-6	TRBJ1-1
TGTGCCAGCTCTCTCGGGCTCGAAGAGACCCAGTACTTC	CASSLGLEETQYF	NA	NA	TRBV18	TRBJ2-5
TGTGCCAGCAGCTTAAATATCCGCACTGAAGCTTTCTTT	CASSLNIRTEAFF	NA	NA	TRBV7-3	TRBJ1-1
TGCGCCAGCAGCCCGGCTAAGGCGGGGATGAACACCGGGGAGCTGTTTTTT	CASSPAKAGMNTGELFF	NA	NA	TRBV5-1	TRBJ2-2
TGTGCCAGCAGTCCCCTAGCGGGGGGCTACAATGAGCAGTTCTTC	CASSPLAGGYNEQFF	TRBD2	few	TRBV4-2	TRBJ2-1